The clone carrying this T cell receptor (beta chain) is medium-sized. The data were obtained in a study of metastatic and nonmetastatic thyroid tumors. Per the germline V gene, CDR1 is MNHNS and CDR2 is SASEGT. Deletions cut 5 bases from V and 5 bases from J, with 15 bases between. The CDR3 has 15 residues. TCRdb used MiXCR to call clones anew from the PCR reads. The table shows roughly 25,000 clones, with 10% to 15% occurring only once. Each patient came to thyroid surgery without any prior treatment (of any kind). The sequenced material came from blood. This TCR was recovered from a female donor with papillary thyroid cancer or a benign thyroid nodule (not recorded which). Some clones in this sample may be carry-over from other donors' samples. The chain links TRBV6-1 to TRBJ2-2; D tentatively reads TRBD1 or TRBD2 (5 bases each). CDR3 protein: CASSLGEGLTGELFF. The DNA for the CDR3 is TGTGCCAGCAGTTTAGGAGAGGGGCTGACCGGGGAGCTGTTTTTT.